A single sample gave rise to the 32 T cell receptor beta chains below, sequenced in a study of blood T cell repertoires in COVID-19. Data came from immunoSEQ multiplex PCR; TCRdb stores just in-frame clones and leaves some out. The sample carries tens of thousands of clones, approximately 88% recorded once. The sequencing input was peripheral blood. All receptors come from a man aged 60-69 years with COVID-19, enrolled during active disease.

V usage is TRBV5-6 and J usage is TRBJ1-2; D uncertain. The V gene lost 4 bases and the J gene lost 6 bases, with 10 bases spanning the gap. The CDR3 spans 12 residues. Germline V gene sequence: CDR1 SGHDT, CDR2 YYEEEE. CDR3 in DNA: TGTGCCAGCAGCCTAGGCGGGGATGGCTACACCTTC. Translating gives CASSLGGDGYTF. The entire variable domain, with the rest obtained from reference TRBV5-6 and TRBJ1-2, is as follows: DAGVTQSPTHLIKTRGQQVTLRCSPKSGHDTVSWYQQALGQGPQFIFQYYEEEERQRGNFPDRFSGHQFPNYSSELNVNALLLGDSALYLCASSLGGDGYTFGSGTRLTVV.

This clone was counted once. The chain links TRBV11-3 to TRBJ1-3, with D perhaps TRBD1 (5 bases). The ends were cut back, 1 base at V and 0 bases at J, with 7 bases in the middle. Per the germline V gene, CDR1 is SGHNT and CDR2 is YENEEA. The CDR3 runs 15 residues. CDR3 loop: CASSLGGSSGNTIYF. DNA for the CDR3: TGTGCCAGCAGCTTAGGGGGCAGCTCTGGAAACACCATATATTTT. Variable domain in full (rest from reference TRBV11-3 and TRBJ1-3): EAGVVQSPRYKIIEKKQPVAFWCNPISGHNTLYWYLQNLGQGPELLIRYENEEAVDDSQLPKDRFSAERLKGVDSTLKIQPAELGDSAVYLCASSLGGSSGNTIYFGEGSWLTVV.

J is TRBJ1-1 and V is TRBV11-2, with 10 bases aligning to TRBD1. The CDR3 covers 14 residues. Per the germline V gene, CDR1 is SGHAT and CDR2 is FQNNGV. With V trimmed by 5 bases and J by 11 bases, 11 bases remained unmatched. CDR3 in amino acids: CASSQNTDRGRAFF. CDR3 bases: TGTGCCAGCAGCCAGAACACCGACAGGGGGCGCGCTTTCTTT.

The chain employs TRBV4-3 and TRBJ1-5, with D maybe TRBD1 (5 bases). The germline V and J ends were trimmed by 0 bases and 5 bases, with 8 bases remaining between them. CDR1 and CDR2 (germline): LGHNA, YSLEER. The CDR3 contains 14 residues. CDR3 nucleotides: TGCGCCAGCAGCCAAGAGGGGGGGGATCAGCCCCAGCATTTT. It specifies CASSQEGGDQPQHF.

This chain connects TRBV4-3 to TRBJ2-7, with a weak D call TRBD2 (6 bases). The V end lost 3 bases, the J end lost 2 bases, and 17 bases lay between the germline ends. The CDR3 covers 16 residues. From germline, CDR1 is LGHNA and CDR2 YSLEER. Here the CDR3 reads CASSQQRPSATYEQYF. The CDR3 coding sequence is TGCGCCAGCAGCCAGCAGCGCCCTAGCGCTACCTACGAGCAGTACTTC.

The chain combines TRBV30 with TRBJ2-7, with 7 bases matching TRBD2. From germline, CDR1 is GTSNPN and CDR2 SVGIG (reference sequence). The junction had 8 bases not matched to a gene; V was cut back by 0 bases and J by 0 bases. This CDR3 spans 16 amino acids. CDR3 protein: CAWSVPSGLNSYEQYF. The CDR3, as DNA: TGTGCCTGGAGTGTCCCTAGCGGACTAAACTCCTACGAGCAGTACTTC.

CDR3 in DNA: TGTGCCACCAGTGCCCTGGACAGGGGGTCCTACAATGAGCAGTTCTTC. This gives the protein CATSALDRGSYNEQFF. This chain connects TRBV24-1 to TRBJ2-1; TRBD1 matches at 10 bases. The CDR3 totals 16 residues. V shed 5 bases and J 1 base; nucleotides not matched to a gene: 4. Germline lookup yields CDR1 KGHDR and CDR2 SFDVKD.

The J gene is TRBJ1-2, the V gene TRBV5-5; D perhaps matches TRBD1 (6 bases). V lost 4 bases, J lost 2 bases, and 15 bases lay in between. CDR1 and CDR2 from the germline V gene are SGHKS and YYEKEE (reference sequence). The CDR3 runs to 15 residues. The CDR3 coding sequence is TGTGCCAGCAGCGTACAGGGACCTGGCAACTATGGCTACACCTTC. It specifies CASSVQGPGNYGYTF.

The J gene is TRBJ1-1, the V gene TRBV6-5, with 7 bases aligning to TRBD1. From germline, CDR1 is MNHEY and CDR2 SVGAGI. The V gene end was trimmed by 4 bases and the J gene end by 5 bases; junction bases not matched to a gene: 7. This CDR3 comprises 14 residues. The CDR3: CASSFRQGGTEAFF. The CDR3 bases are TGTGCCAGCAGTTTTCGACAGGGTGGGACTGAAGCTTTCTTT.

V is TRBV15 and J is TRBJ1-1, with 8 bases identical to TRBD1. This CDR3 is 14 amino acids long. V shed 8 bases, J shed 0 bases, and the junction held 5 bases outside the gene matches. Germline values: CDR1 LNHNV, CDR2 YYDKDF (reference sequence). DNA of the CDR3: TGTGCCACCTCTCAGGGGGCATTGAACACTGAAGCTTTCTTT. Translating it yields CATSQGALNTEAFF.

The rearrangement uses TRBV7-2 and TRBJ1-2; 7 bases map to TRBD1. The ends lost 6 bases at V and 2 bases at J; junction bases unmatched: 6. Germline CDR1 and CDR2: SGHTA and FQGNSA. The CDR3 sequence is 14 residues long. This CDR3 is CASRPDRTNYGYTF. CDR3 DNA sequence: TGTGCCAGCAGACCGGACAGGACAAACTATGGCTACACCTTC.

DNA for the CDR3: TGTGCCAGCTCACTAGGGGACAGGGGGCGCAGTGAGCAGTTCTTC. Amino acids: CASSLGDRGRSEQFF. The gene calls are TRBV18 and TRBJ2-1, with 12 bases aligning to TRBD1. The CDR3 length is 15 residues. Germline-derived CDR1 and CDR2 are KGHSH and LQKENI. With 4 bases clipped from V and 9 bases from J, the junction kept 7 bases outside the gene matches.

This rearrangement joins TRBV6-5 to TRBJ1-6; D might be TRBD1 (5 bases). The CDR3 has 14 amino acids. With 5 bases removed from V and 8 bases from J, the gap between germline ends came to 13 bases. The germline V gene has CDR1 MNHEY and CDR2 SVGAGI. The CDR3 protein is CASSPPGLYSPLHF. The CDR3 bases are TGTGCCAGCAGTCCACCGGGACTCTATTCACCCCTCCACTTT.

The rearrangement uses TRBV28 and TRBJ1-1; 10 nucleotides align to TRBD1. The CDR3 spans 17 residues. The germline V gene encodes CDR1 MDHEN and CDR2 SYDVKM. The ends lost 1 base at V and 6 bases at J; junction bases unmatched: 11. The CDR3 region is CASSLSGTGVMGAEAFF. In nucleotides, the CDR3 is TGTGCCAGCAGTTTATCCGGGACAGGGGTTATGGGGGCTGAAGCTTTCTTT.

V and J are TRBV6-5 and TRBJ2-2; TRBD1 aligns across 8 bases. The CDR3 covers 15 residues. CDR1 is MNHEY and CDR2 is SVGAGI in the germline V gene. V trimming: 6 bases; J trimming: 4 bases; junction bases outside the gene matches: 7. In DNA, the CDR3 is TGTGCCAGCAGCCAAAGGACAGGGTTCACCGGGGAGCTGTTTTTT. Translated: CASSQRTGFTGELFF.

This clone was recorded once. The chain has TRBV13 and TRBJ2-2; 7 nucleotides match TRBD2. The CDR3 runs to 15 residues. Germline trimming cut 2 bases from V and 7 bases from J; bases unmatched to any gene: 7. Germline V gene data show CDR1 as PRHDT and CDR2 as FYEKMQ (reference sequence). The CDR3 coding sequence is TGTGCCAGCAGCTTACTGGGAGGGCGTATCGGGGAGCTGTTTTTT. This codes for CASSLLGGRIGELFF. Using reference TRBV13 and TRBJ2-2 for the parts outside the CDR3, the full variable domain is AAGVIQSPRHLIKEKRETATLKCYPIPRHDTVYWYQQGPGQDPQFLISFYEKMQSDKGSIPDRFSAQQFSDYHSELNMSSLELGDSALYFCASSLLGGRIGELFFGEGSRLTVL.

For this clone: A read error may produce the germline difference seen at one junction end. The chain joins TRBV7-7 to TRBJ2-3; tentatively, D is TRBD2 (5 bases). Germline CDR1 reads SSHAT; CDR2 reads FNYEAQ (reference sequence). This CDR3 has 13 residues. The CDR3 DNA reads TGTGCTAGCAGCTTAAGAGGGCTGGATACGCAGTATTTT. It translates to CASSLRGLDTQYF.

The V gene is TRBV27, the J gene TRBJ2-3; 9 bases are a match to TRBD2. Germline loops: CDR1 MNHEY, CDR2 SMNVEV (reference sequence). CDR3 length: 14 residues. J gave up 6 bases and V 6 bases, and 7 bases lay outside the gene matches. The CDR3 loop reads CASSRGGRGDTQYF. The CDR3 nucleotides read TGTGCCAGCAGCCGCGGCGGGAGGGGGGATACGCAGTATTTT.

The J gene is TRBJ1-1, the V gene TRBV19; perhaps TRBD1 as D (6 bases). Germline lookup yields CDR1 LNHDA and CDR2 SQIVND (reference sequence). The CDR3 consists of 14 residues. Deletions cut 3 bases from V and 1 base from J, with 9 bases between. The DNA of the CDR3 is TGTGCCAGTAGTATGGGGGCCGCGAACACTGAAGCTTTCTTT. It is translated as CASSMGAANTEAFF.

The gene calls are TRBV12-3 or TRBV12-4 and TRBJ2-7; 7 bases agree with TRBD1. J was trimmed by 2 bases and V by 5 bases; bases with no gene match: 3. The CDR3 consists of 13 residues. DNA for the CDR3: TGTGCCAGCAGTCCGACAGGGACCTACGAGCAGTACTTC. It encodes CASSPTGTYEQYF.

A single count supports this clone. The chain links TRBV6-4 to TRBJ2-3; D gene ambiguous. CDR1 and CDR2 (germline): MRHNA, SNTAGT. The length of the CDR3 is 14 residues. V was clipped by 3 bases and J by 0 bases, with 7 bases between them. The CDR3 spells CASSDSQSTDTQYF. The DNA for the CDR3 is TGTGCCAGCAGTGATTCACAGAGCACAGATACGCAGTATTTT.

The chain recombines TRBV7-2 with TRBJ1-2; D is undetermined. Trimming removed 2 bases from V and 8 bases from J, with 9 bases in between. In germline, CDR1 is SGHTA, CDR2 FQGNSA. The CDR3 extends over 12 amino acids. CDR3 sequence reads: CASSLSARGYTF. The CDR3 bases are TGTGCCAGCAGCTTAAGCGCCCGGGGCTACACCTTC.

This chain links TRBV9 with TRBJ1-3; D is undetermined. V lost 4 bases to trimming and J lost 4 bases, with 12 bases between them. Germline V gene data show CDR1 as SGDLS and CDR2 as YYNGEE. This CDR3 has 14 residues. The CDR3 coding sequence is TGTGCCAGCAGCCAAGGCGGGGTCGGAAACACCATATATTTT. This codes for CASSQGGVGNTIYF.

The V gene is TRBV7-9, the J gene TRBJ2-5; D is possibly TRBD2 (5 bases). This CDR3 spans 16 amino acids. Trimming took off 5 bases at V and 2 bases at J, with 18 bases between the two ends. Germline values: CDR1 SEHNR, CDR2 FQNEAQ (reference sequence). The CDR3 sequence is CASSVTWTGLQETQYF. The DNA for the CDR3 is TGTGCCAGCAGCGTAACTTGGACTGGTTTACAAGAGACCCAGTACTTC.

The sample holds one count of this clone. The chain employs TRBV12-5 and TRBJ2-3; TRBD2 aligns across 11 bases. Germline-derived CDR1 and CDR2 are LGHNT and FRNRAP. The junction had 10 bases not matched to a gene; V was cut back by 5 bases and J by 3 bases. There are 17 residues in the CDR3. The CDR3 nucleotides are TGTGCTAGTGGTCCGGGACTAGCGGAGCTCGGGACAGATACGCAGTATTTT. This encodes CASGPGLAELGTDTQYF.

The table lists this clone with a few counts. The V and J genes are TRBV12-3 or TRBV12-4 and TRBJ2-7; 7 nucleotides line up with TRBD1. This CDR3 has 13 amino acids. J was trimmed by 3 bases and V by 5 bases; bases with no gene match: 4. The CDR3, as DNA: TGTGCCAGCAGTGCTCGACAGGGCTACGAGCAGTACTTC. As protein: CASSARQGYEQYF.

The chain links TRBV4-1 to TRBJ2-1; the D is unclear. CDR1 is MGHRA, CDR2 YSYEKL, per germline. The CDR3 contains 13 residues. Trimming shortened V by 2 bases and J by 8 bases, and 10 bases separated the two germline ends. This CDR3 is CASSQLLSDEQFF. As DNA, the CDR3 is TGCGCCAGCAGCCAACTACTAAGCGATGAGCAGTTCTTC.

This clone was observed once. The CDR3 nucleotides are TGTGCCACCAGCAGAGAGTATAGCGCCCCGGTTCCCTACAATGAGCAGTTCTTC. Protein product: CATSREYSAPVPYNEQFF. The V gene is TRBV15, the J gene TRBJ2-1, with TRBD2 as a possible D gene (5 bases). The V end lost 0 bases, the J end lost 2 bases, and 17 bases lay between the germline ends. Germline V lookup: CDR1 LNHNV, CDR2 YYDKDF (reference sequence). The CDR3 loop spans 18 amino acids.

DNA of the CDR3: TGTGCTAGTGGAAATAGCGGGAGTCTGAATGAGCAGTTCTTC. Translated, it gives CASGNSGSLNEQFF. This sequence joins TRBV12-5 and TRBJ2-1; 9 nucleotides agree with TRBD2. The V gene end was trimmed by 6 bases and the J gene end by 7 bases; junction bases not matched to a gene: 7. Germline V CDR1 and CDR2: LGHNT, FRNRAP. There are 14 residues in the CDR3.

This chain connects TRBV4-1 to TRBJ1-2, with unresolved D. Germline V gene lookup returns CDR1 MGHRA and CDR2 YSYEKL. This CDR3 contains 13 residues. V was shortened by 0 bases and J by 5 bases, with 7 bases between the two germline ends. CDR3 DNA: TGCGCCAGCAGCCAAGATTCCGAGTATGGCTACACCTTC. Encoded protein: CASSQDSEYGYTF.

This clone was recorded once. The chain employs TRBV5-1 and TRBJ2-1; TRBD1 matches 8 bases. Germline CDR1 reads SGHRS; CDR2 reads YFSETQ. CDR3 size: 15 residues. V was clipped by 5 bases and J by 0 bases; unmatched bases: 4. The CDR3 DNA reads TGCGCCAGCAGTCAGGACAGGGTCTCCTACAATGAGCAGTTCTTC. Translating it yields CASSQDRVSYNEQFF.

V gene TRBV6-5 combines with J gene TRBJ2-3; no firm D call. CDR1 and CDR2 (germline): MNHEY, SVGAGI. The V gene lost 5 bases and the J gene lost 2 bases, with 8 bases spanning the gap. The CDR3 runs to 13 residues. The CDR3 sequence: CASSRKPTDTQYF. CDR3 nucleotides: TGTGCCAGCAGTCGAAAGCCCACAGATACGCAGTATTTT.